This T cell receptor (beta chain) was sequenced during a study of blood T cell repertoires in COVID-19. Overall study: COVID-19 samples collected from the United States, Italy and Spain covered acute and convalescent phases. PBMCs, B-cell-depleted T cells, or T cells were the source of the cDNA or gDNA that made up the material.

Per the original methods: Amplifying reference gene primers gave estimates of nucleated cell counts. Produced via immunoSEQ multiplex PCR; TCRdb's table is partial and in-frame only. Clonal size and the V and J genes are those of that table, whereas D and trimming came from the DNA. The sample shows under 170,000 clones, more than 80% of them seen only once. V lost 2 bases to trimming and J lost 8 bases; unmatched junction nucleotides: 7. The germline V gene encodes CDR1 SGHVS and CDR2 FNYEAQ. The CDR3 length is 16 residues. The V and J genes are TRBV7-6 and TRBJ2-1, with 12 bases identical to TRBD1. The sample taken for sequencing was peripheral blood. This sequence originates from a man between 65 and 85 years old with acute or convalescent COVID-19. For the CDR3, the DNA is TGTGCCAGCAGCTTAAAGCCGGGACAGGGGGCCTATGAGCAGTTCTTC. Translated: CASSLKPGQGAYEQFF.